Below, 32 T cell receptor beta chains from the same sample are listed, as sequenced in a study of graft-versus-host responses after intestinal transplantation. The assay was immunoSEQ multiplex PCR, and TCRdb's table has in-frame clones only and misses some. The sample has 90,000 to 150,000 clones; approximately 92% are singletons. These receptors are not linked to any known antigen. The source material was unstimulated CD4+ T cells sorted from spleen or lymph node cells, sampled before intestinal transplant. The receptors stem from a human donor who received an intestinal transplant.

This clone occurred once. One end of the junction is discordant with germline, which a read error may explain. The chain employs TRBV7-9 and TRBJ1-5; possible D gene TRBD1, 5 bases. The CDR3 runs 14 residues. Germline CDR1 SEHNR, CDR2 FQNEAQ (reference sequence). The CDR3 spells CASSLAGGNRPQHF. Here the CDR3 DNA reads TGTGCCAGCAGCTTAGCTGGGGGGAATCGGCCCCAGCATTTT.

This chain joins TRBV11-2 and TRBJ2-7, with D hard to call. The CDR3 consists of 13 residues. Germline V gene data show CDR1 as SGHAT and CDR2 as FQNNGV. With 0 bases removed from V and 3 bases from J, the gap between germline ends came to 6 bases. The CDR3 sequence: CASSLDKFYEQYF. In DNA form, the CDR3 reads TGTGCCAGCAGCTTAGATAAGTTCTACGAGCAGTACTTC.

The chain recombines TRBV28 with TRBJ2-7; unclear D gene. The CDR3 totals 14 residues. Germline values: CDR1 MDHEN, CDR2 SYDVKM. Deletions cut 6 bases from V and 4 bases from J, with 16 bases between. CDR3 nucleotide sequence: TGTGCCAGCAGGTCTAGGCCAGAGGTGTACGAGCAGTACTTC. The encoded protein is CASRSRPEVYEQYF.

The rearrangement links TRBV14 to TRBJ1-4; 8 bases match TRBD1. This CDR3 has 16 residues. V lost 1 base, J lost 7 bases, and 8 bases stayed unmatched. CDR1 SGHDN and CDR2 FVKESK come from the germline V gene. CDR3 sequence: CASSQGVRDRGEKLFF. In DNA form, the CDR3 reads TGTGCCAGCAGCCAAGGGGTCCGAGACAGGGGTGAAAAACTGTTTTTT. Full variable domain (outside the CDR3, taken from reference TRBV14 and TRBJ1-4): EAGVTQFPSHSVIEKGQTVTLRCDPISGHDNLYWYRRVMGKEIKFLLHFVKESKQDESGMPNNRFLAERTGGTYSTLKVQPAELEDSGVYFCASSQGVRDRGEKLFFGSGTQLSVL.

CDR3 loop: CASSVGEQGYQPQHF. CDR3 in DNA: TGTGCCAGCAGCGTAGGAGAACAGGGCTATCAGCCCCAGCATTTT. The rearrangement links TRBV9 to TRBJ1-5; tentative D call: TRBD1 (6 bases). Germline CDR1 reads SGDLS; CDR2 reads YYNGEE. The CDR3 length is 15 residues. V shed 0 bases and J shed 5 bases, with 12 bases lying between them.

The chain combines TRBV19 with TRBJ1-2, with D perhaps matching TRBD1 (5 bases). The CDR3 loop spans 15 amino acids. Trimming cost V 6 bases and J 5 bases, with 19 bases left between them. Per germline, CDR1 LNHDA and CDR2 SQIVND (reference sequence). CDR3 sequence reads: CASRRGLGLGYGYTF. DNA of the CDR3: TGTGCCAGTAGAAGGGGTTTGGGTCTTGGTTATGGCTACACCTTC.

This chain links TRBV19 with TRBJ1-1; D unclear. Germline V gives CDR1 LNHDA, CDR2 SQIVND (reference sequence). V was pared by 0 bases and J by 1 base, with 6 bases between. This CDR3 contains 14 residues. The CDR3 sequence is CASSIDRSNTEAFF. CDR3 bases: TGTGCCAGTAGTATAGATCGGTCGAACACTGAAGCTTTCTTT.

The rearrangement joins TRBV5-1 to TRBJ2-1; the match to TRBD2 covers 11 bases. V shed 4 bases and J 6 bases; nucleotides not matched to a gene: 12. The CDR3 runs 17 residues. Looked up from germline, CDR1 is SGHRS and CDR2 is YFSETQ. Here the CDR3 reads CASSLYSIAGGPNEQFF. CDR3 coding DNA: TGCGCCAGCAGCCTATACTCTATAGCGGGAGGGCCCAATGAGCAGTTCTTC.

This chain connects TRBV28 to TRBJ2-3; D might be TRBD1 or TRBD2, each matching 5 bases. The CDR3 spans 14 residues. Germline CDR1 is MDHEN and CDR2 is SYDVKM. Trimming took 6 bases from V and 0 from J, leaving 10 bases between them. CDR3 sequence: CASSRQRSTDTQYF. Here the CDR3 DNA reads TGTGCCAGCAGCCGACAGCGGAGCACAGATACGCAGTATTTT.

This chain uses TRBV7-3 with TRBJ2-1, with a weak D call TRBD1 (7 bases). V was shortened by 4 bases and J by 2 bases, with 12 bases between the two germline ends. In germline, CDR1 is SGHTA, CDR2 FQGTGA. This CDR3 comprises 15 residues. The CDR3 protein is CASSYRGGPYNEQFF. CDR3 sequence (DNA): TGTGCCAGCAGCTACAGGGGAGGCCCCTACAATGAGCAGTTCTTC.

This chain links TRBV5-4 with TRBJ1-2; a possible D gene is TRBD1 (5 bases). The CDR3 length is 15 residues. The V and J ends lost 2 bases and 7 bases respectively, with 18 bases between them. The germline CDR1 and CDR2 sequences are SGHNT and YYREEE (reference sequence). The CDR3 DNA reads as TGTGCCAGCAGCTTCGCGTTTCAACCAGGGCCTGGCTACACCTTC. Protein product: CASSFAFQPGPGYTF.

This clone was observed a few times. This chain joins TRBV6-5 and TRBJ1-2, with 7 bases matching TRBD1. There are 12 residues in the CDR3. J lost 8 bases, V lost 0 bases, and 0 bases had no gene match. Germline V gene lookup returns CDR1 MNHEY and CDR2 SVGAGI. The CDR3 sequence is CASSYSTGGYTF. In nucleotides, the CDR3 is TGTGCCAGCAGTTACTCGACAGGGGGCTACACCTTC.

The chain links TRBV5-1 to TRBJ2-1; 11 bases match TRBD2. The CDR3 loop spans 15 amino acids. V lost 0 bases and J lost 6; bases outside the gene matches: 2. The germline V gene has CDR1 SGHRS and CDR2 YFSETQ. The CDR3 sequence is CASSLVLAGANEQFF. As DNA, the CDR3 is TGCGCCAGCAGCTTGGTACTAGCGGGAGCCAATGAGCAGTTCTTC.

The rearrangement links TRBV6-5 to TRBJ2-1, with D perhaps TRBD1 or TRBD2 (5 bases each). Per the germline V gene, CDR1 is MNHEY and CDR2 is SVGAGI. The CDR3 sequence is 15 residues long. The germline V and J ends were trimmed by 1 base and 7 bases, with 14 bases remaining between them. For the CDR3, the DNA is TGTGCCAGCAGTTACTGGGCCGGGGACGTGAATGAGCAGTTCTTC. Amino acids: CASSYWAGDVNEQFF.

The genes are TRBV12-5 and TRBJ2-7, with 14 positions matching TRBD2. The CDR3 is 18 amino acids. Germline CDR1 and CDR2: LGHNT and FRNRAP. V gave up 1 base and J gave up 3 bases; unmatched junction bases: 8. DNA for the CDR3: TGTGCTAGTGGTTTGGCCCCGACTAGCGGGAGGGCAATCTACGAGCAGTACTTC. Protein sequence: CASGLAPTSGRAIYEQYF.

The J gene is TRBJ2-7, the V gene TRBV19; perhaps TRBD1 as D (5 bases). CDR1 and CDR2 (germline): LNHDA, SQIVND (reference sequence). The CDR3 runs to 15 residues. V dropped 7 bases and J dropped 3 bases, with 19 bases sitting between them. This CDR3 reads CASKGERRTDYEQYF. The CDR3 DNA sequence: TGTGCCAGTAAAGGGGAAAGACGGACGGACTACGAGCAGTACTTC.

The chain employs TRBV7-9 and TRBJ2-7; 7 nucleotides align to TRBD2. CDR1 is SEHNR and CDR2 is FQNEAQ in the germline V gene (reference sequence). This CDR3 is built from 16 residues. Trimming removed 5 bases from V and 5 bases from J; junction bases left unmatched: 15. The CDR3 nucleotides read TGTGCCAGCAGCGCCAGAGCTTCTAGCGGAGCTAACGAGCAGTACTTC. This encodes CASSARASSGANEQYF.

This chain uses TRBV7-9 with TRBJ2-2; the D gene is possibly TRBD2 (6 bases). There are 14 residues in the CDR3. V lost 6 bases to trimming and J lost 3 bases, with 11 bases between them. Germline CDR1 is SEHNR and CDR2 is FQNEAQ (reference sequence). The CDR3: CASSRTGDTGELFF. In DNA, the CDR3 is TGTGCCAGCAGTCGCACGGGAGACACCGGGGAGCTGTTTTTT.

This chain joins TRBV19 and TRBJ1-2, with unresolved D. Germline CDR1 reads LNHDA; CDR2 reads SQIVND (reference sequence). The CDR3 spans 14 residues. V lost 2 bases and J 8 bases, leaving 15 bases between the germline ends. CDR3 DNA: TGTGCCAGTAGTATACTTCCCGACTTGTTCGGCTACACCTTC. It encodes CASSILPDLFGYTF.

CDR3 DNA: TGTGCCAGCAGCGGACTAGCGGGAGCCTACGAGCAGTACTTC. Translated: CASSGLAGAYEQYF. The V gene is TRBV9, the J gene TRBJ2-7, with 12 bases that match TRBD2. The V segment lost 3 bases and the J segment 2 bases; nucleotides outside the gene matches: 0. The CDR3 has 14 amino acids. Per the germline V gene, CDR1 is SGDLS and CDR2 is YYNGEE.

This sequence joins TRBV6-5 and TRBJ1-1; D possibly corresponds to TRBD1 (5 bases). V lost 4 bases and J 0 bases, leaving 12 bases between the germline ends. The CDR3 has 15 amino acids. From germline, CDR1 is MNHEY and CDR2 SVGAGI. CDR3: CASSWGGMMNTEAFF. CDR3 sequence (DNA): TGTGCCAGCAGTTGGGGCGGAATGATGAACACTGAAGCTTTCTTT.

In its sample, this clone was seen a few times. The gene calls are TRBV19 and TRBJ2-7, with 7 bases aligning to TRBD1. Germline CDR1 and CDR2: LNHDA and SQIVND (reference sequence). J was trimmed by 2 bases and V by 3 bases; bases with no gene match: 7. The CDR3 sequence is 15 residues long. In DNA, the CDR3 is TGTGCCAGTAGTATCCGACGAGGGGGCACCTACGAGCAGTACTTC. Translating it yields CASSIRRGGTYEQYF.

The chain employs TRBV2 and TRBJ2-1, with 13 bases lining up with TRBD2. The junction had 2 bases not matched to a gene; V was cut back by 4 bases and J by 5 bases. Germline V gives CDR1 SNHLY, CDR2 FYNNEI. The CDR3 spans 15 residues. The CDR3 region has the DNA TGTGCCAGCAGTGCGGGGACTAGCGGGAACAATGAGCAGTTCTTC. This translates into CASSAGTSGNNEQFF.

This chain links TRBV18 with TRBJ2-7, with a possible D match to TRBD2 (6 bases). CDR3 size: 16 residues. V lost 6 bases, J lost 3 bases, and 21 bases lay in between. Germline CDR1 reads KGHSH; CDR2 reads LQKENI. This chain's CDR3 is CASSRRGTANHYEQYF. In nucleotides, the CDR3 is TGTGCCAGCTCTCGCCGGGGGACGGCGAATCACTACGAGCAGTACTTC.

V gene TRBV18 combines with J gene TRBJ2-2, with no clear D. Germline V gives CDR1 KGHSH, CDR2 LQKENI. The ends were cut back, 2 bases at V and 2 bases at J, with 3 bases in the middle. The CDR3 loop spans 13 amino acids. CDR3 region: CASSPDNTGELFF. The DNA of the CDR3 is TGTGCCAGCTCACCAGATAACACCGGGGAGCTGTTTTTT.

This clone was seen a few times. The V gene is TRBV28, the J gene TRBJ1-5; D is ambiguous. Looked up from germline, CDR1 is MDHEN and CDR2 is SYDVKM. The CDR3 runs 12 residues. The V and J ends lost 8 bases and 2 bases respectively, with 7 bases between them. For the CDR3, the DNA is TGTGCCAGCGGTGGTGGCAATCAGCCCCAGCATTTT. It encodes CASGGGNQPQHF.

V is TRBV18 and J is TRBJ1-2; TRBD1 matches at 7 bases. From germline, CDR1 is KGHSH and CDR2 LQKENI. There are 12 residues in the CDR3. V trimming: 6 bases; J trimming: 8 bases; junction bases outside the gene matches: 6. CDR3 amino acids: CASSAQGHGYTF. CDR3 DNA sequence: TGTGCCAGCTCGGCACAGGGGCACGGCTACACCTTC. The full variable domain, rest sourced from reference TRBV18 and TRBJ1-2, is NAGVMQNPRHLVRRRGQEARLRCSPMKGHSHVYWYRQLPEEGLKFMVYLQKENIIDESGMPKERFSAEFPKEGPSILRIQQVVRGDSAAYFCASSAQGHGYTFGSGTRLTVV.

The chain has TRBV7-6 and TRBJ1-2; D may be TRBD1 (5 bases). The germline gives CDR1 SGHVS, CDR2 FNYEAQ. The CDR3 has 12 residues. Trimming shortened V by 11 bases and J by 7 bases, and 17 bases separated the two germline ends. The CDR3 coding sequence is TGTGCCTCGGGGGGAAACCAAGGTGGCTACACCTTC. It yields the protein CASGGNQGGYTF.

J is TRBJ2-1 and V is TRBV28; D is unresolved. This CDR3 is built from 14 residues. CDR1 MDHEN and CDR2 SYDVKM come from the germline V gene. Trimming removed 2 bases at V and 7 bases at J, with 12 bases between. CDR3 DNA: TGTGCCAGCAGTTTACTTCTAGGCTCTAATGAGCAGTTCTTC. Its protein is CASSLLLGSNEQFF.

The V and J genes are TRBV5-1 and TRBJ2-1, with 7 positions matching TRBD1. CDR1 is SGHRS and CDR2 is YFSETQ in the germline V gene. This CDR3 region has 15 residues. J was trimmed by 2 bases and V by 0 bases; bases with no gene match: 2. The CDR3 DNA reads TGCGCCAGCAGCTTGGGACAGGGACCCTACAATGAGCAGTTCTTC. Translation gives CASSLGQGPYNEQFF.

The chain has TRBV7-9 and TRBJ1-2, with D possibly being TRBD1 (5 bases). Germline V gene sequence: CDR1 SEHNR, CDR2 FQNEAQ (reference sequence). V was pared by 5 bases and J by 8 bases, with 15 bases between. CDR3 length: 13 residues. The CDR3 loop reads CASSLTVTKGYTF. The DNA of the CDR3 is TGTGCCAGCAGCCTGACAGTAACAAAGGGCTACACCTTC.

This clone came up once. The V call is TRBV9, the J call TRBJ1-2, with 7 positions matching TRBD1. Germline V gene sequence: CDR1 SGDLS, CDR2 YYNGEE. The CDR3 consists of 16 residues. V shed 5 bases, J shed 2 bases, and the junction held 12 bases outside the gene matches. CDR3 loop: CASRKTGSGGNYGYTF. The CDR3 DNA reads TGTGCCAGCAGAAAAACAGGGTCAGGGGGAAACTATGGCTACACCTTC.